This entry is about one TCR beta chain. This clonotype is classified as medium-sized (0.01 to 0.1%). Its antigen is unknown. No per-base quality is available; no much larger clone lies one base away. For CDR1 and CDR2, the germline V gene lists SGHAT and FQNNGV. Trimming at the junction amounts to 5 bases on V and 2 bases on J, and the germline ends lie 17 bases apart. Including cysteine and phenylalanine, the CDR3 has 16 amino acids. CDR3 DNA only is kept here, 48 bases in frame from base 1. This specimen comes from a study of early T cells in non-severe SARS-CoV-2 infection (dated by TCRdb to the early 2020s). A note on the overall study: Because TCR sequencing relied on bulk RNA taken from unsorted whole blood, pairing of alpha and beta chains was not possible.

Summary of the overall study and its limitations: VDJdb matching was skewed toward anti-spike CD8 responses and likely underestimated virus-specific expansions, missing private and CD4 specificities.

This was a case-control study nested in a cohort of healthcare workers in London, UK, who had nasopharyngeal swab PCR tests and blood samples taken every week. Healthcare workers were recruited during the week of the UK lockdown, between 23 and 31 March 2020, and followed weekly for up to 16 weeks. Library construction relied on 5' RACE. The listed sequencing device is NextSeq 500. In the TCR library protocol, unique molecular identifiers were attached to individual cDNA molecules to correct for PCR bias and sequencing error. Sequencing covered both TCR alpha and beta chains, and within each sample the abundances of alpha and beta sequences were tightly co-correlated. As for the authors' bioinformatics: Decombinator V4 was used to annotate the V gene, J gene and CDR3 of the TCR sequences. Expanded TCRs were defined as changing significantly between any two time points under a Poisson model with p below 0.0001. TCR abundances were normalised to the total number of TCRs sequenced in each sample and reported as counts per million. MAIT TCRs were defined by TRAV1-2 paired with TRAJ12, TRAJ20 or TRAJ33, and iNKT TCRs by TRAV10 paired with TRAJ18. A search of VDJdb, accessed on 1 November 2021, was run for TCRs annotated to CMV, EBV and SARS-CoV-2, with TCRs annotated for multiple antigens excluded. TCRdb trimmed the raw reads at Q25, called clones with MiXCR and kept productive beta chains. Rows matching on CDR3 protein sequence are summarized as one entry with the most common DNA and genes. TCRdb, not the original authors, processed these V and J calls. The sample has several thousand distinct CDR3 sequences on record, about 5% of them singletons. Of the sample, roughly 10% is held by the ten largest clones.

Sequencing input: whole blood. The clonotype originates from an adult who was a healthcare worker with PCR-confirmed SARS-CoV-2 infection or an uninfected control (not recorded which). This chain joins TRBV11-2 to TRBJ2-3; the D call is possibly TRBD1 or TRBD2, each sharing 5 bases. CDR3 sequence: CASSPARGPPTDTQYF. In nucleotide form, the sequence is TGTGCCAGCAGCCCTGCTAGGGGACCGCCCACAGATACGCAGTATTTT.